This T cell receptor (beta chain) was identified during a study of technical replicates of blood from several donors. Per the germline V gene, CDR1 is MNHEY and CDR2 is SVGAGI. Trimming removed 4 bases from V and 4 bases from J; junction bases left unmatched: 5. There are 15 residues in the CDR3. Generated by immunoSEQ multiplex PCR, the TCRdb table keeps only in-frame clones and is missing some. The sample includes about 100,000 clones, roughly 95% seen only once; the top ten take roughly 0.21%. The table lists this clone with a count of one. This chain links TRBV6-5 with TRBJ2-5; 11 bases are shared with TRBD2. This clonotype was obtained from a human donor in good health. Specimen: T cells isolated from PBMCs. CDR3 sequence reads: CASSLAGGPGETQYF. For the CDR3, the DNA is TGTGCCAGCAGTTTAGCGGGAGGGCCTGGAGAGACCCAGTACTTC.